Listed below are T cell receptor beta chains from one sample, sequenced in a study of PD-1 blockade in classical Hodgkin lymphoma. Produced via immunoSEQ multiplex PCR; TCRdb's table is partial and in-frame only. Among roughly 6,900 clones listed, around 88% were seen once. The specimen comprised peripheral blood mononuclear cells (PBMCs), sampled before the fourth cycle of nivolumab. The receptors stem from a human donor with classical Hodgkin lymphoma. Each CDR3 is given with its conserved first and last residue. The order of the fields is V gene, J gene, D gene, clone size, CDR3 DNA, CDR3 protein. The D gene is left open where the match is weak. The listing skips clone size in some rows; elsewhere it reads once, few, many or a size class.

TRBV7-8	TRBJ1-2	NA	NA	TGTGCCAGCAGCTTTCGGGTGGGGGCCTATGGCTACACCTTC	CASSFRVGAYGYTF
TRBV6-5	TRBJ1-1	TRBD1	NA	TGTGCCAGCAGTTACTCAGGACAGGGGGTGATCACTGAAGCTTTCTTT	CASSYSGQGVITEAFF
TRBV5-4	TRBJ2-6	NA	once	TGTGCCAGCAGCGGAGCTTTTGGTGGGGCCAACGTCCTGACTTTC	CASSGAFGGANVLTF
TRBV7-2	TRBJ2-5	NA	NA	TGTGCCAGCAGCTCCCAGACTGCCCTGTTGGGTGAGACCCAGTACTTC	CASSSQTALLGETQYF
TRBV5-5	TRBJ1-2	NA	NA	TGTGCCAGCAGTGTTTGGGCGGCAGATAGGGGCTACACCTTC	CASSVWAADRGYTF
TRBV11-3	TRBJ1-1	NA	NA	TGTGCCAGCAGCTCCAGGGTGAACACTGAAGCTTTCTTT	CASSSRVNTEAFF
TRBV19	TRBJ1-3	NA	NA	TGTGCCAGTAGTCCCCTAGGTGTGGGACACGTTGGAAACACCATATATTTT	CASSPLGVGHVGNTIYF
TRBV14	TRBJ1-2	NA	once	TGTGCCAGCAGCCCCAAATGGCCGACTAACTATGGCTACACCTTC	CASSPKWPTNYGYTF
TRBV15	TRBJ1-3	TRBD1	large	TGTGCCACCCGGAAGGACAGGGGACCTGGAAACACCATATATTTT	CATRKDRGPGNTIYF
TRBV11-2	TRBJ2-1	NA	NA	TGTGCCAGCAGCAAGGGGATTTACGAGACCAATGAGCAGTTCTTC	CASSKGIYETNEQFF
TRBV19	TRBJ2-1	TRBD2	hyperexpanded	TGTGCCAGTAGTATAGGAGCGGGGGACAATGAGCAGTTCTTC	CASSIGAGDNEQFF